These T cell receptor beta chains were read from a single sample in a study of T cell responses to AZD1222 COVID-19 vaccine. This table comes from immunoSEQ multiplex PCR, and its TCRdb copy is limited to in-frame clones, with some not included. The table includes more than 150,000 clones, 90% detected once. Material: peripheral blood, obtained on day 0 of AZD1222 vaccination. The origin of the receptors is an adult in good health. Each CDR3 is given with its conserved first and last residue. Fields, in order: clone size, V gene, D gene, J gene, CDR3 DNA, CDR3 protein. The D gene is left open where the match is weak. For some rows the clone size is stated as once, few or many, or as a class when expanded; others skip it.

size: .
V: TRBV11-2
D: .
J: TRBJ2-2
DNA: TGTGCCAGCAGCTTAGCGAACACCGGGGAGCTGTTTTTT
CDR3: CASSLANTGELFF

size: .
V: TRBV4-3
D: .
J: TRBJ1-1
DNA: TGCGCCAGCAGCCGAGGGCCGGGGCAGGGCACTGAAGCTTTCTTT
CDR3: CASSRGPGQGTEAFF

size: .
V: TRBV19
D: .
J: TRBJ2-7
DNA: TGTGCCAGTAGTATAGGTTTGTTGGGTCGACACTACGAGCAGTACTTC
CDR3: CASSIGLLGRHYEQYF

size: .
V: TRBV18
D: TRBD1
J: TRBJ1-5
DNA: TGTGCCAGCTCAGGAGGGACAGGACTCAATCAGCCCCAGCATTTT
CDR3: CASSGGTGLNQPQHF

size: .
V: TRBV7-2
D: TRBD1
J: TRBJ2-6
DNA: TGTGCCAGCAGCCGGACCGGGACAGGGTTGGCTGGGGCCAACGTCCTGACTTTC
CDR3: CASSRTGTGLAGANVLTF

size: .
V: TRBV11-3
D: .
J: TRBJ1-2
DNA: TGTGCCAGCAGCCTTGGGACGGCTAACTATGGCTACACCTTC
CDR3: CASSLGTANYGYTF

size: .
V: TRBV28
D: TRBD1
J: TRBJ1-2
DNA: TGTGCCAGCAGTTCTCCCGGGACAGGGGGGGGTGGCTACACCTTC
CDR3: CASSSPGTGGGGYTF

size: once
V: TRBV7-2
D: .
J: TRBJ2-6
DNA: TGTGCCAGCAGCTTCACCGGGTCCCTTTCCAACGTCCTGACTTTC
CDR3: CASSFTGSLSNVLTF

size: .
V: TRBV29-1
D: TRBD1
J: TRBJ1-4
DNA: TGCAGCGTTGCTGACAGGGGGAATGAAAAACTGTTTTTT
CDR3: CSVADRGNEKLFF

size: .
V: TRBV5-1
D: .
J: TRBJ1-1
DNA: TGCGCCAGCAGCCCCGTTGCGGGATTGAACACTGAAGCTTTCTTT
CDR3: CASSPVAGLNTEAFF

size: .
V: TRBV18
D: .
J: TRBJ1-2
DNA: TGTGCCAGCTCAGAGGGGGACTATGGCTACACCTTC
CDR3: CASSEGDYGYTF

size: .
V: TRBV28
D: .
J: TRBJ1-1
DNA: TGTGCCAGCACATCCGGAGGCAGCCTCATTGAAGCTTTCTTT
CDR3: CASTSGGSLIEAFF

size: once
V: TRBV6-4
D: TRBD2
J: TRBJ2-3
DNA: TGTGCCAGCAGTGACACCCCCGGGACTAGCGGGGGGTCAGATACGCAGTATTTT
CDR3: CASSDTPGTSGGSDTQYF

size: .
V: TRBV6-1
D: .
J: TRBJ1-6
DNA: TGTGCCAGCAGTGATACCATTCAGGGACCAAATTCACCCCTCCACTTT
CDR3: CASSDTIQGPNSPLHF